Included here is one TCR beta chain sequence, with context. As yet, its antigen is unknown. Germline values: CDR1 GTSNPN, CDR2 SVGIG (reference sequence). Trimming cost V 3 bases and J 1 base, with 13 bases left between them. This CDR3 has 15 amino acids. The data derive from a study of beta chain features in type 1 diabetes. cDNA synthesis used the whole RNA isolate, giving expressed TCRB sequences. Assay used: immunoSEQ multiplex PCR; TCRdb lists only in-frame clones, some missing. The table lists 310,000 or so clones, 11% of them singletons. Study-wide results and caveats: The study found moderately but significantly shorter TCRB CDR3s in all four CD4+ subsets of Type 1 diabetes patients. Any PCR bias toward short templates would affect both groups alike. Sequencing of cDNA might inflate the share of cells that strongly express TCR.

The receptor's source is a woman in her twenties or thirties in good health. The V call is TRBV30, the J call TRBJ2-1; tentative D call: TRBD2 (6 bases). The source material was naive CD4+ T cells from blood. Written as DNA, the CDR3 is TGTGCCTGGAGCGAAACTAGCTATTCCTACAATGAGCAGTTCTTC. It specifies CAWSETSYSYNEQFF. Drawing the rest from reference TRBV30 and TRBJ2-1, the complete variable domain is SQTIHQWPATLVQPVGSPLSLECTVEGTSNPNLYWYRQAAGRGLQLLFYSVGIGQISSEVPQNLSASRPQDRQFILSSKKLLLSDSGFYLCAWSETSYSYNEQFFGPGTRLTVL.